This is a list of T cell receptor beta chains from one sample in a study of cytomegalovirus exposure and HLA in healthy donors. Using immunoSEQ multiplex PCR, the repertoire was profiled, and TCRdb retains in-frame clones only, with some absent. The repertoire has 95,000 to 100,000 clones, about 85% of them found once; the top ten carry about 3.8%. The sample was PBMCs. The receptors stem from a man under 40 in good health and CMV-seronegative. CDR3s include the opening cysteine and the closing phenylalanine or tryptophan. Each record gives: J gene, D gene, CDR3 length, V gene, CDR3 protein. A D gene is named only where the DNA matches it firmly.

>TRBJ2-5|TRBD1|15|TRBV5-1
CASSPQTGGGETQYF
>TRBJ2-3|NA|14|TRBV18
CASSPPQRRDTQYF
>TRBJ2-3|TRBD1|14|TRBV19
CASSIPTGTDTQYF
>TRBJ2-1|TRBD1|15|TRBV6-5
CASSNLGQGAGEQFF
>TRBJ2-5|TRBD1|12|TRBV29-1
CSVDRGQGTQYF
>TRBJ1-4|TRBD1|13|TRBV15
CATSRGAGGQLFF
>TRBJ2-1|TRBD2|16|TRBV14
CASSLAGSGLYNEQFF
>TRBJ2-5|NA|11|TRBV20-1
CSASGQETQYF
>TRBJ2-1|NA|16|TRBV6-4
CASSGVAQVGLGEQFF
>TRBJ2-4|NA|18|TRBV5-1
CASSSTDRTGLAKNIQYF